The rows below give T cell receptor beta chains drawn from one sample of a study of blood T cell repertoires in COVID-19. Sequencing was performed with immunoSEQ multiplex PCR; in TCRdb, only in-frame clones are kept and a portion is missing. This table holds a few hundred thousand clones, over 75% found once. Sequenced: PBMCs or T cells enriched from blood (not recorded which). The receptors derive from a man aged 30-40 years who had recovered from COVID-19. Both conserved end residues are part of each CDR3. The order of the fields is clone size, D gene, J gene, V gene, CDR3 DNA, CDR3 protein. D genes are given only for firm matches. Rows may omit the clone size; those that give it use once, few, many or a size class.

size: few; D: NA; J: TRBJ2-5; V: TRBV10-2; DNA: TGCGCCAGTGGGTGGGGCCAGAGAGGCGAGACCCAGTACTTC; CDR3: CASGWGQRGETQYF
size: NA; D: TRBD1; J: TRBJ2-7; V: TRBV4-1; DNA: TGCGCCAGCACCCACCCGGGACAGGTTCTCTACGAGCAGTACTTC; CDR3: CASTHPGQVLYEQYF
size: NA; D: NA; J: TRBJ1-4; V: TRBV7-9; DNA: TGTGCCAGCAGCTTTCTCGACTCGAGACTGTTTTTT; CDR3: CASSFLDSRLFF
size: NA; D: TRBD1; J: TRBJ2-2; V: TRBV18; DNA: TGTGCCAGCTCCCCAGGGACAGGGAGGACCGGGGAGCTGTTTTTT; CDR3: CASSPGTGRTGELFF
size: NA; D: NA; J: TRBJ1-1; V: TRBV2; DNA: TGTGCCAGCAGCGCCCTTGGAGTGAACACTGAAGCTTTCTTT; CDR3: CASSALGVNTEAFF
size: NA; D: TRBD1; J: TRBJ1-2; V: TRBV10-3; DNA: TGTGCCATCAGGGGACAGGGTCCTAGCGCCTTC; CDR3: CAIRGQGPSAF
size: few; D: TRBD1; J: TRBJ1-2; V: TRBV19; DNA: TGTGCCAGTAGTATCCACCGGGACAGGGTGGAGGGCTACACCTTC; CDR3: CASSIHRDRVEGYTF
size: NA; D: NA; J: TRBJ1-2; V: TRBV5-1; DNA: TGCGCCAGCAGCTTGTCAGGCCCCTTCTATGGCTACACCTTC; CDR3: CASSLSGPFYGYTF
size: NA; D: NA; J: TRBJ2-3; V: TRBV29-1; DNA: TGCAGCGTTGATTGGCAGAGCACAGATACGCAGTATTTT; CDR3: CSVDWQSTDTQYF
size: NA; D: TRBD2; J: TRBJ2-7; V: TRBV2; DNA: TGTGCCAGCACCCCGGGACTAGCGCTTTACGAGCAGTACTTC; CDR3: CASTPGLALYEQYF
size: NA; D: NA; J: TRBJ1-5; V: TRBV4-2; DNA: TGTGCCAGCAGCCAAACACCCCATAGCAATCAGCCCCAGCATTTT; CDR3: CASSQTPHSNQPQHF
size: NA; D: NA; J: TRBJ2-1; V: TRBV12-3/TRBV12-4; DNA: TGTGCCAGCAGTTATCAGGGCTGGTTCTTC; CDR3: CASSYQGWFF
size: NA; D: NA; J: TRBJ2-7; V: TRBV15; DNA: TGTGCCACCAGCAGAGATCTTGTGAGGTACGAGCAGTACTTC; CDR3: CATSRDLVRYEQYF
size: once; D: TRBD1; J: TRBJ2-7; V: TRBV27; DNA: TGTGCCAGCAGCCTAAGGGGACAGGGGGCGCGGTCCTACGAGCAGTACTTC; CDR3: CASSLRGQGARSYEQYF
size: NA; D: TRBD2; J: TRBJ2-2; V: TRBV6-5; DNA: TGTGCCAGCAGTAAGAGCGGGAGAGGCACCGGGGAGCTGTTTTTT; CDR3: CASSKSGRGTGELFF
size: NA; D: NA; J: TRBJ2-7; V: TRBV5-5; DNA: TGTGCCAGCAGCGACGGACAGTCCTACGAGCAGTACTTC; CDR3: CASSDGQSYEQYF
size: NA; D: NA; J: TRBJ2-2; V: TRBV2; DNA: TGTGCCAGCTCGGGACTTGCCAACACCGGGGAGCTGTTTTTT; CDR3: CASSGLANTGELFF
size: few; D: NA; J: TRBJ2-1; V: TRBV27; DNA: TGTGCCAGCAGTTTAGGGAGAGCAAGATACAATGAGCAGTTCTTC; CDR3: CASSLGRARYNEQFF
size: NA; D: TRBD2; J: TRBJ2-1; V: TRBV5-1; DNA: TGCGCCAGCAGCACGAATCTAGCGGGAGGTTACAATGAGCAGTTCTTC; CDR3: CASSTNLAGGYNEQFF
size: NA; D: TRBD1; J: TRBJ2-5; V: TRBV5-1; DNA: TGCGCCAGCAGCTTGGAACAGGGGGCGGGTGAGACCCAGTACTTC; CDR3: CASSLEQGAGETQYF
size: NA; D: TRBD2; J: TRBJ2-3; V: TRBV4-1; DNA: TGCGCCAGCAGCCAGACCCCGGGACTAGCGGGAGGGCCCTCGGATACGCAGTATTTT; CDR3: CASSQTPGLAGGPSDTQYF
size: NA; D: TRBD1; J: TRBJ1-4; V: TRBV18; DNA: TGTGCCAGCTCTCCCGGACAGGTCGAAGGTGAAAAACTGTTTTTT; CDR3: CASSPGQVEGEKLFF
size: NA; D: NA; J: TRBJ2-5; V: TRBV27; DNA: TGTGCCAGCAGTTTAAGGCGGGGAGAGACCCAGTACTTC; CDR3: CASSLRRGETQYF
size: NA; D: NA; J: TRBJ2-3; V: TRBV5-1; DNA: TGCGCCAGCAGCTTGGAATCGGGTACGCAGTATTTT; CDR3: CASSLESGTQYF
size: once; D: NA; J: TRBJ1-5; V: TRBV7-8; DNA: TGTGCCAGCAGCCCTTTAACGGCAGGGGTTAATCAGCCCCAGCATTTT; CDR3: CASSPLTAGVNQPQHF
size: NA; D: TRBD2; J: TRBJ2-1; V: TRBV6-1; DNA: TGTGCCAGCAGTGAAGGCGGAGGGGCGGGGGATGAGCAGTTCTTC; CDR3: CASSEGGGAGDEQFF
size: NA; D: TRBD2; J: TRBJ2-1; V: TRBV14; DNA: TGTGCCAGCAGCCACGCAACCCGACTAGCGGGTTCCTACAATGAGCAGTTCTTC; CDR3: CASSHATRLAGSYNEQFF
size: once; D: TRBD1; J: TRBJ1-5; V: TRBV29-1; DNA: TGCAGCGCTTCTACAGGGGGCTTGGGCAATCAGCCCCAGCATTTT; CDR3: CSASTGGLGNQPQHF
size: once; D: NA; J: TRBJ2-7; V: TRBV7-2; DNA: TGTGCCAGCAGCTTAGGTGGCAGCCAGCGCGAGCAGTACTTC; CDR3: CASSLGGSQREQYF
size: once; D: TRBD1; J: TRBJ2-1; V: TRBV5-1; DNA: TGCGCCAGCAGCGCGACAGGGGTTGGGGAGCAGTTCTTC; CDR3: CASSATGVGEQFF
size: NA; D: NA; J: TRBJ1-1; V: TRBV20-1; DNA: TGCAGTGCTATAGCCACCCAAGCTTTCTTT; CDR3: CSAIATQAFF
size: NA; D: TRBD2; J: TRBJ2-7; V: TRBV2; DNA: TGTGCCAGCAGGGGACTAGCGGGAGGGCCCCACGAGCAGTACTTC; CDR3: CASRGLAGGPHEQYF
size: few; D: NA; J: TRBJ1-2; V: TRBV4-1; DNA: TGCGCCAGCAGCCAAGAGGTCCAGGGCAAGAATGACTACACCTTC; CDR3: CASSQEVQGKNDYTF
size: NA; D: TRBD1; J: TRBJ1-2; V: TRBV11-2; DNA: TGTGCCAGCAGCTTAGCAATAGGGGGCCATGGCTACACCTTC; CDR3: CASSLAIGGHGYTF
size: NA; D: NA; J: TRBJ1-2; V: TRBV5-1; DNA: TGCGCCAGCAGCTTGGCGGACAGAAGAGCGGGACATGGCTACACCTTC; CDR3: CASSLADRRAGHGYTF
size: NA; D: TRBD2; J: TRBJ2-1; V: TRBV7-2; DNA: TGTGCCAGCACCGTAGGACTAGCGGGGTTAAATGAGCAGTTCTTC; CDR3: CASTVGLAGLNEQFF
size: NA; D: NA; J: TRBJ1-5; V: TRBV6-6; DNA: TGTGCCAGCAGTCTTACAGGGAATAGCAATCAGCCCCAGCATTTT; CDR3: CASSLTGNSNQPQHF
size: NA; D: NA; J: TRBJ1-1; V: TRBV4-2; DNA: TGTGCCAGCAGCCTAGAGGGGGGGTCTATTGAAGCTTTCTTT; CDR3: CASSLEGGSIEAFF
size: NA; D: TRBD1; J: TRBJ2-1; V: TRBV19; DNA: TGTGCCAGTAGGACAGGGGCCAAGGCCGGTGAGCAGTTCTTC; CDR3: CASRTGAKAGEQFF
size: NA; D: NA; J: TRBJ2-2; V: TRBV3-1/TRBV3-2; DNA: TGTGCCAGCAGCCTCTGGGGCCGGGAGCTGTTTTTT; CDR3: CASSLWGRELFF
size: NA; D: NA; J: TRBJ1-4; V: TRBV10-3; DNA: TGTGCCATCAGTGGGTCAGGGACAGAAAAACTGTTTTTT; CDR3: CAISGSGTEKLFF
size: NA; D: TRBD2; J: TRBJ2-2; V: TRBV13; DNA: TGTGCCAGCAGCTCCCAGCTTGCGGGAGGATTCACCGGGGAGCTGTTTTTT; CDR3: CASSSQLAGGFTGELFF
size: NA; D: NA; J: TRBJ1-2; V: TRBV7-4; DNA: TGTGCCAGCAGCTTACACAGGTTCTCCTATGGCTACACCTTC; CDR3: CASSLHRFSYGYTF
size: NA; D: NA; J: TRBJ1-2; V: TRBV28; DNA: TGTGCCAGCAGTTCGGGGACATATAATGGCTACACCTTC; CDR3: CASSSGTYNGYTF
size: NA; D: TRBD1; J: TRBJ1-4; V: TRBV9; DNA: TGTGCCAGCAGCCGCGACAGGGTGGAAGAAAAACTGTTTTTT; CDR3: CASSRDRVEEKLFF
size: NA; D: NA; J: TRBJ1-1; V: TRBV19; DNA: TGTGCCAGTAGTACGCGGTCGTTGGGTCTCAACACTGAAGCTTTCTTT; CDR3: CASSTRSLGLNTEAFF
size: NA; D: TRBD1; J: TRBJ2-1; V: TRBV7-2; DNA: TGTGCCAGCAGCGAGGGACAGGCTAGCTACAATGAGCAGTTCTTC; CDR3: CASSEGQASYNEQFF